The clone carrying this T cell receptor (beta chain) occurred a few times. What it binds is unknown. This entry belongs to a study of cytomegalovirus exposure and HLA in healthy donors. Each of the donors was a healthy bone marrow donor. Overall study findings and caveats: For most TCR beta V segments, an earlier analysis put the productive rate at about 87% or about 30% of the time.

Vbeta (60) and Jbeta (13) primers were used in the PCR. The repertoire was sequenced with immunoSEQ multiplex PCR; TCRdb's copy has only in-frame clones and lacks some. The sample carries approximately 170,000 clones, roughly 80% recorded once. This TCR came from a man aged 45-65 years in good health and CMV-seropositive. Sequencing input: PBMCs.

CDR3 sequence reads: CASSLDRGTEAFF. CDR3 coding DNA: TGTGCCAGCAGTCTTGACAGGGGTACTGAAGCTTTCTTT. The rearrangement uses TRBV2 and TRBJ1-1; TRBD1 matches at 8 bases. The CDR3 is 13 residues long. J gave up 5 bases and V 5 bases, and 4 bases lay outside the gene matches. CDR1 and CDR2 from the germline V gene are SNHLY and FYNNEI. The variable domain in full, with the rest retrieved from reference TRBV2 and TRBJ1-1, is EPEVTQTPSHQVTQMGQEVILRCVPISNHLYFYWYRQILGQKVEFLVSFYNNEISEKSEIFDDQFSVERPDGSNFTLKIRSTKLEDSAMYFCASSLDRGTEAFFGQGTRLTVV.